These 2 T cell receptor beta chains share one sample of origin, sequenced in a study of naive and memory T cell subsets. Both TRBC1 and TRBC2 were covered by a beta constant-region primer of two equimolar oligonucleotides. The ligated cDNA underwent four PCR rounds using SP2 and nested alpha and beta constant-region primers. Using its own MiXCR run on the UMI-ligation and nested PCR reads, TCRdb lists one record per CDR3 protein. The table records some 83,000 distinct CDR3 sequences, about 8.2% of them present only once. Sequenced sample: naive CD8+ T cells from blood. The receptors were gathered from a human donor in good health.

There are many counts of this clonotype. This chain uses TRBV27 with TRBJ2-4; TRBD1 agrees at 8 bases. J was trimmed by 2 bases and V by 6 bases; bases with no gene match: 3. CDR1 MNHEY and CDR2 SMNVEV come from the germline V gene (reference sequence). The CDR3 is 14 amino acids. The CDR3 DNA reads TGTGCCAGCAGGAGACAGGGGTCCAAAAACATTCAGTACTTC. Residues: CASRRQGSKNIQYF.

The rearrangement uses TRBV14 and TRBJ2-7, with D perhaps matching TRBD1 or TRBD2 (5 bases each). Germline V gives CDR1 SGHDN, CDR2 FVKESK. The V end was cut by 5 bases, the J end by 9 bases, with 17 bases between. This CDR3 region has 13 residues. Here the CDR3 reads CASSEAGTFMQYF. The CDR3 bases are TGTGCCAGCAGCGAAGCCGGGACCTTTATGCAGTACTTC.